The clone carrying this TCR beta chain was seen many times. Its antigen is not identified. The J segment lost 4 bases and the V segment lost 1 base, leaving 9 bases of the junction unmatched. The CDR3 extends over 16 amino acids. TCRdb analysed the reads with MiXCR anew, one entry per CDR3 protein. The sample shows about 310,000 distinct CDR3 sequences, roughly 17% of them seen only once. The sample is drawn from a study of T cell repertoires in cytomegalovirus infection. Looking at the study overall: Carrying CMV and the relevant HLA type showed in public TCR beta signatures.

Findings of the study overall: HLA-C-restricted CMV clonotypes gave the most frequent clonotype in two of eight donors. Totalled public TCR beta family frequency picked out people who carried CMV plus the relevant HLA.

The TCR originated in a human donor in good health (CMV status not recorded). Some clones in this sample may be carry-over from other donors' samples. Sequences were obtained from PBMCs. The rearrangement links TRBV12-3 or TRBV12-4 to TRBJ2-7, with TRBD2 matching 8 bases. The CDR3 loop is CASSLGPGTSGYEQYF. As DNA, the CDR3 is TGTGCCAGCAGTTTAGGTCCAGGGACTAGTGGGTACGAGCAGTACTTC.